The rows below give T cell receptor beta chains drawn from one sample of a study of T cells after yellow fever vaccination. Each CDR3 protein is one row after TCRdb ran MiXCR on the 5' RACE reads. The table includes a few hundred thousand distinct CDR3 sequences, about 17% detected once. The starting material was PBMCs, obtained about 5 days after the first yellow fever vaccination. The receptors derive from a man younger than 30 who received the YFV17D yellow fever vaccine. The CDR3 runs from the conserved cysteine through the conserved F or W. The D gene is left open where the match is weak. Where a row states a size, it is once, few, many or the class of an expanded clone; other rows omit it.

TRBD2 | few | TRBJ2-3 | TRBV5-1 | TGCGCCAGCAGCTACTACGTGGGGGGGGTCACAGATACGCAGTATTTT | CASSYYVGGVTDTQYF
TRBD1 | . | TRBJ2-3 | TRBV24-1 | TGTGCCACCAGTGGAAGGCCAACAGGGGGCAGATCCGCAGATACGCAGTATTTT | CATSGRPTGGRSADTQYF
. | . | TRBJ2-3 | TRBV4-2 | TGTGCCAGCGGGGAATACACAGATACGCAGTATTTT | CASGEYTDTQYF
. | few | TRBJ2-7 | TRBV4-1 | TGCGCCAGCAGCCAAGATCAATCAGAGGTCTACGAGCAGTACTTC | CASSQDQSEVYEQYF
TRBD2 | many | TRBJ2-1 | TRBV9 | TGTGCCAGCAGCCTCGGACTAGCGGGGGGCGCTGAGCAGTTCTTC | CASSLGLAGGAEQFF
TRBD1 | . | TRBJ2-3 | TRBV5-4 | TGTGCCAGCAGGGACAGGGGGCGGGGGACAGATACGCAGTATTTT | CASRDRGRGTDTQYF
. | . | TRBJ2-3 | TRBV27 | TGTGCCAGCAGTTTCGGGGTATTGGGGGCGGGAGATACGCAGTATTTT | CASSFGVLGAGDTQYF
TRBD2 | . | TRBJ2-3 | TRBV7-3 | TGTGCCAGCAGCTTTGGACTAGCGGGGGGGCACGATACGCAGTATTTT | CASSFGLAGGHDTQYF
TRBD1 | . | TRBJ2-6 | TRBV6-5 | TGTGCCAGCAGTTACCTCCGGACAGGCCCGGAGGTCCTGACTTTC | CASSYLRTGPEVLTF
. | . | TRBJ1-1 | TRBV19 | TGTGCCAGTAGCAAAAGCGGTCTGAGCACTGAAGCTTTCTTT | CASSKSGLSTEAFF
. | . | TRBJ1-6 | TRBV5-5 | TGTGCCAGCAGCTTGTCGGTCCGGAATTCACCCCTCCACTTT | CASSLSVRNSPLHF
TRBD2 | many | TRBJ2-3 | TRBV6-5 | TGTGCCAGCAGTCTACGCGGGGAGGGAACAGATACGCAGTATTTT | CASSLRGEGTDTQYF
. | many | TRBJ2-1 | TRBV5-1 | TGCGCCAGCAGCTTGGGCAGGGGCCCCTACAATGAGCAGTTCTTC | CASSLGRGPYNEQFF
TRBD2 | many | TRBJ2-1 | TRBV12-3/TRBV12-4 | TGTGCCAGCAGCCCTACTAGCGGGGGGGCCAATGAGCAGTTCTTC | CASSPTSGGANEQFF
TRBD1 | . | TRBJ1-1 | TRBV2 | TGTGCCAGCAGTGAGAAGAGGACAGGGCATGAAGCTTTCTTT | CASSEKRTGHEAFF
TRBD1 | few | TRBJ2-5 | TRBV4-1 | TGCGCCAGCAGCCAACAAGCCGGAACAGGGGGGCAGACCCAGTACTTC | CASSQQAGTGGQTQYF
. | . | TRBJ1-1 | TRBV10-3 | TGTGCCATCAGTGACATGTCGCGGCACACTGAAGCTTTCTTT | CAISDMSRHTEAFF
TRBD1 | many | TRBJ1-1 | TRBV12-3/TRBV12-4 | TGTGCCAGCAGCCAGGACAGGGCGGGTGAAGCTTTCTTT | CASSQDRAGEAFF
. | few | TRBJ1-6 | TRBV5-5 | TGTGCCAGCAGCTTCGGGGGGCCCGCGAGCTCCTATAATTCACCCCTCCACTTT | CASSFGGPASSYNSPLHF
TRBD1 | few | TRBJ1-1 | TRBV20-1 | TGCAGTGCTAGTCGGACAGGGGATGTAAGCACTGAAGCTTTCTTT | CSASRTGDVSTEAFF
. | . | TRBJ2-1 | TRBV6-2/TRBV6-3 | TGTGCCAGCAGTTTCACTAGCTGGAACTACAATGAGCAGTTCTTC | CASSFTSWNYNEQFF
TRBD1 | . | TRBJ2-1 | TRBV7-8 | TGTGCCAGCAGCTTAGGACCGGGACAGGGATATGAGCAGTTCTTC | CASSLGPGQGYEQFF
TRBD2 | . | TRBJ2-1 | TRBV7-2 | TGTGCCAGCAGCTTAGTTTCCGGCGGGGGGGGCCTAGGGCAGTTCTTC | CASSLVSGGGGLGQFF
. | many | TRBJ2-2 | TRBV12-3/TRBV12-4 | TGTGCCAGCAGCTCCCGAGGAACCGGGGAGCTGTTTTTT | CASSSRGTGELFF
. | . | TRBJ2-3 | TRBV7-2 | TGTGCCAGCAGCTCCGCCCGGGGAGGGGGATATACGCAGTATTTT | CASSSARGGGYTQYF
TRBD2 | few | TRBJ2-5 | TRBV5-1 | TGCGCCAGCAGCTTTGGGACTAACCAAGAGACCCAGTACTTC | CASSFGTNQETQYF
TRBD1 | few | TRBJ2-2 | TRBV11-1 | TGTGCCAGCAGCTCAGACAGGGACGAAACCGGGGAGCTGTTTTTT | CASSSDRDETGELFF
. | . | TRBJ2-7 | TRBV30 | TGTGCCACGGATGTGCAGCGGTACGAGCAGTACTTC | CATDVQRYEQYF
. | many | TRBJ1-2 | TRBV7-2 | TGTGCCAGCAGCGAGATGACGGTGAAGGGCGGCTACACCTTC | CASSEMTVKGGYTF
. | few | TRBJ2-2 | TRBV28 | TGTGCCAGCGAAGATTGGGGGGCGTTTTTTCCCGGGGAGCTGTTTTTT | CASEDWGAFFPGELFF
. | few | TRBJ1-1 | TRBV4-1 | TGCGCCAGCAGCCATTATGGGGCCGTTGGGAACACTGAAGCTTTCTTT | CASSHYGAVGNTEAFF
TRBD1 | . | TRBJ1-2 | TRBV6-5 | TGTGCCAGCAGTTTCGGACAGGGGACTCCCTACACCTTC | CASSFGQGTPYTF
TRBD2 | many | TRBJ2-1 | TRBV4-3 | TGCGCCAGCAGCCAAGATAGTTCACGGGGACTAGGCCATAATGAGCAGTTCTTC | CASSQDSSRGLGHNEQFF
TRBD1 | few | TRBJ2-5 | TRBV7-2 | TGTGCCAGCAGCCCAACCGGGACAGGGGTGGAGACCCAGTACTTC | CASSPTGTGVETQYF
. | . | TRBJ2-1 | TRBV12-3/TRBV12-4 | TGTGCCAGCATCTCGGGGAGCCCTTACAATGAGCAGTTCTTC | CASISGSPYNEQFF
TRBD1 | few | TRBJ1-1 | TRBV20-1 | TGCAGTGCTAGATCAGGGGGCTCTGAAGCTTTCTTT | CSARSGGSEAFF
. | . | TRBJ2-2 | TRBV7-2 | TGTGCCAGCATCCCGACCGGGGAGCTGTTTTTT | CASIPTGELFF
. | many | TRBJ2-5 | TRBV10-3 | TGTGCCATCAGTGACAGGGGAGAGACCCAGTACTTC | CAISDRGETQYF
. | . | TRBJ1-1 | TRBV10-2 | TGCGCCAGCAGGTCCGTGGCTCCCCCTTGGGCTTTCTTT | CASRSVAPPWAFF
TRBD1 | . | TRBJ2-5 | TRBV18 | TGTGCCAGCTCACAGGGACAGGAAGAGACCCAGTACTTC | CASSQGQEETQYF
. | few | TRBJ2-1 | TRBV7-8 | TGTGCGAGCGGGCATGAGCAGTTCTTC | CASGHEQFF
. | . | TRBJ1-2 | TRBV7-9 | TGTGCCACCCGATGGGGAGGTGATGGCTACACCTTC | CATRWGGDGYTF
. | many | TRBJ2-3 | TRBV20-1 | TGCAGTGCAGCCTCCACTACAGATACGCAGTATTTT | CSAASTTDTQYF
TRBD1 | . | TRBJ1-1 | TRBV12-3/TRBV12-4 | TGTGCCAGCAGCCCTACAGGGGTATCGTCTGAAGCTTTCTTT | CASSPTGVSSEAFF
TRBD2 | . | TRBJ2-2 | TRBV7-3 | TGTGCCAGCAGCTTAGAGGGACTATCGTTCACCGGGGAGCTGTTTTTT | CASSLEGLSFTGELFF
TRBD1 | few | TRBJ2-1 | TRBV12-3/TRBV12-4 | TGTGCCAGCAGCCTTGGACAGGGCAGGTGGAATGAGCAGTTCTTC | CASSLGQGRWNEQFF
TRBD2 | few | TRBJ2-3 | TRBV5-1 | TGCGCCAGCAGCGACGGACTAGCGGGGGTAGATACGCAGTATTTT | CASSDGLAGVDTQYF
. | few | TRBJ1-4 | TRBV5-1 | TGCGCCAGCAGTCCCACTGTCCGGGAGGAAAAACTGTTTTTT | CASSPTVREEKLFF
. | . | TRBJ2-3 | TRBV13 | TGTGCCAGCAGCTCACCCCCCACGACGGATACGCAGTATTTT | CASSSPPTTDTQYF
. | few | TRBJ2-3 | TRBV7-3 | TGTGCCAGCAGCTTAAGTGCGGGAACTAGCACAGATACGCAGTATTTT | CASSLSAGTSTDTQYF
. | few | TRBJ1-1 | TRBV4-1 | TGCGCCAGCAACCAACAGGTAACTATGAGCACTGAAGCTTTCTTT | CASNQQVTMSTEAFF
. | once | TRBJ2-5 | TRBV20-1 | TGCAGTGCTAGAGGGCCCGAGACCCAGCACTTC | CSARGPETQHF
. | . | TRBJ1-1 | TRBV29-1 | TGCAGCGCCTATAGGGGGGAAGCTTTCTTT | CSAYRGEAFF
TRBD1 | few | TRBJ2-1 | TRBV20-1 | TGCAGTGCTAGAGTTGCGGGACAGGTTTATGAGCAGTTCTTC | CSARVAGQVYEQFF